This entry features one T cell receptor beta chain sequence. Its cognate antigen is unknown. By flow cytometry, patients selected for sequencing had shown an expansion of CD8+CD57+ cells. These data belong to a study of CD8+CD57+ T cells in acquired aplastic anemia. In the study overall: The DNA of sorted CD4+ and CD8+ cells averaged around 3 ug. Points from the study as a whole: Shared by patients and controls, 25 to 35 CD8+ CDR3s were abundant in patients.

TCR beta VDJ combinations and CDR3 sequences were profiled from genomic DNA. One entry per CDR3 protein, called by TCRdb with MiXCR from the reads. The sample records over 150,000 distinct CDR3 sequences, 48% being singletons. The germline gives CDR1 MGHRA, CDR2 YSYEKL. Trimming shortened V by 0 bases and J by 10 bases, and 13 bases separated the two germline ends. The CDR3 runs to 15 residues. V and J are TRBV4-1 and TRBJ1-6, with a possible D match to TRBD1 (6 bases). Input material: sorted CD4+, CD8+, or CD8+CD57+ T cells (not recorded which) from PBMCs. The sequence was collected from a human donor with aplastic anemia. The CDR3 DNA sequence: TGCGCCAGCAGCCAAGATCAGCAGGGGAAGTCACCCCTCCACTTT. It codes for CASSQDQQGKSPLHF.